This T cell receptor beta chain comes out of a study of OX40 agonist ivuxolimab in advanced cancers. As for the study in general: Ivuxolimab was delivered to patients intravenously every 2 weeks at doses spanning 0.01 to 10 mg/kg.

Autoimmune disease history or systemic immunosuppression disqualified patients. The table came from immunoSEQ multiplex PCR; TCRdb's copy has only in-frame clones and leaves some out. The repertoire holds about 93,000 clones, with 89% as singletons. Source: CD4+ or CD8+ T cells sorted from blood, taken in a trial of the OX40 agonist ivuxolimab. The receptor's source is an adult with an advanced solid tumor such as melanoma, head and neck, liver or kidney cancer.

In DNA, the CDR3 is TGTGCCAGCAGCCCGGGCAGCTCCTACGAGCAGTACTTC. This encodes CASSPGSSYEQYF. The chain links TRBV6-5 to TRBJ2-7; D not certain. The CDR3 length is 13 residues. The ends were cut back, 6 bases at V and 0 bases at J, with 9 bases in the middle. The germline CDR1 and CDR2 sequences are MNHEY and SVGAGI.